Below, one T cell receptor (beta chain) is given with its context. Its antigen is unidentified. Constant-segment primers and 5'RACE yielded cDNA libraries for TCR alpha and TCR beta, each carrying sample barcodes and UMIs. TCRdb re-analysed the 5' RACE reads in MiXCR, keeping a single row per CDR3 protein. The data contain around 450,000 distinct CDR3 sequences, about 20% of them singletons. This sample was included in a study of T-cell memory formation after mild COVID-19. The study, taken as a whole, reports: Pre-infection memory showed some responding clones, and this suggested that cross-reactive memory joined. Most CD4+ clones that shrank were in CM and EM, while CD8+ ones turned up in EMRA.

Germline V gene data show CDR1 as SGHDT and CDR2 as YYEEEE. CDR3 length: 14 amino acids. The germline V and J ends were trimmed by 6 bases and 4 bases, with 14 bases remaining between them. The sample consisted of PBMCs or a T cell subset sorted from them (not recorded which). This TCR came from an adult woman who had mild COVID-19 (a few samples of this study predate the infection). Cell type and time point are not known. The chain has TRBV5-6 and TRBJ2-1, with D possibly TRBD1 on 6 matching bases. CDR3 sequence: CASTPRTDYNEQFF. CDR3 sequence (DNA): TGTGCCAGCACCCCGAGGACAGATTACAATGAGCAGTTCTTC. The full variable domain, its missing parts supplied by reference TRBV5-6 and TRBJ2-1, is DAGVTQSPTHLIKTRGQQVTLRCSPKSGHDTVSWYQQALGQGPQFIFQYYEEEERQRGNFPDRFSGHQFPNYSSELNVNALLLGDSALYLCASTPRTDYNEQFFGPGTRLTVL.